These T cell receptor beta chains were read from a single sample in a study of blood T cell repertoires in COVID-19. This table comes from immunoSEQ multiplex PCR, and its TCRdb copy is limited to in-frame clones, with some not included. This table has about 130,000 clones, about 84% appearing once. Sequencing used peripheral blood. The receptors originated from a human donor in a cohort sampled during active COVID-19. Both conserved end residues are part of each CDR3. Fields, in order: D gene, CDR3 length, V gene, J gene, clone size, CDR3 DNA, CDR3 protein. A D gene is named only where the DNA matches it firmly. Only some rows state a clone size, as once, few, many or a class for expanded clones.

>TRBD1|15|TRBV7-2|TRBJ2-7|NA
TGTGCCAGCAGCTTACCCGGGACAGGGACCTACGAGCAGTACTTC
CASSLPGTGTYEQYF
>TRBD2|14|TRBV6-5|TRBJ2-7|NA
TGTGCCAGCAGTTCCTCTAGCGGGACCTACGAGCAGTACTTC
CASSSSSGTYEQYF
>NA|17|TRBV7-9|TRBJ2-2|NA
TGTGCCAGCAGCGTATTAGGTCGGAGGGGGAACACCGGGGAGCTGTTTTTT
CASSVLGRRGNTGELFF
>TRBD2|15|TRBV30|TRBJ2-1|few
TGTGCCTGGAGTGGGCTAGCGGGATCAGTAGGTGAGCAGTTCTTC
CAWSGLAGSVGEQFF
>NA|14|TRBV6-1|TRBJ1-1|NA
TGTGCCAGCAGTGAAGAGGACATGAACACTGAAGCTTTCTTT
CASSEEDMNTEAFF
>NA|15|TRBV6-2/TRBV6-3|TRBJ2-7|NA
TGTGCCAGCAGCGGGGTCCGGGACAAACCCTACGAGCAGTACTTC
CASSGVRDKPYEQYF
>NA|13|TRBV28|TRBJ2-5|once
TGTGCCAGCAGTCTGGGGCAGCGACAGACCCAGTACTTC
CASSLGQRQTQYF
>TRBD2|14|TRBV19|TRBJ2-3|NA
TGTGCCGCTGCGACTAGCGGGAGGAGAGATACGCAGTATTTT
CAAATSGRRDTQYF
>TRBD2|16|TRBV18|TRBJ2-1|NA
TGTGCCAGCTCCCCTTTAGCGGGCCGAGCCTACAATGAGCAGTTCTTC
CASSPLAGRAYNEQFF
>NA|17|TRBV18|TRBJ2-1|once
TGTGCCAGCTCACGAAGGCTCGGGGAGCGCTCCTACAATGAGCAGTTCTTC
CASSRRLGERSYNEQFF
>TRBD2|16|TRBV5-1|TRBJ2-2|NA
TGCGCCAGCAGCTTGGGGACTAGCGGGAGCACCGGGGAGCTGTTTTTT
CASSLGTSGSTGELFF
>TRBD2|17|TRBV13|TRBJ2-1|NA
TGTGCCAGCAGCCCCGGCCTCCTAGCGGGAACGTACAATGAGCAGTTCTTC
CASSPGLLAGTYNEQFF
>NA|14|TRBV6-6|TRBJ2-7|NA
TGTGCCAGCAGTTACCAGGTGGCTTTTTACGAGCAGTACTTC
CASSYQVAFYEQYF
>NA|14|TRBV5-1|TRBJ1-2|NA
TGCGCCAGCAGCTCGGCTACAGGGAACTATGGCTACACCTTC
CASSSATGNYGYTF
>TRBD1|14|TRBV27|TRBJ1-4|NA
TGTGCCAGCAGTACACCCGGGACAGCGAAAAAACTGTTTTTT
CASSTPGTAKKLFF
>TRBD2|15|TRBV7-9|TRBJ2-7|NA
TGTGCCAGCAGCGAGGATGGACTAGCGGGAGAGGAGCAGTACTTC
CASSEDGLAGEEQYF
>TRBD2|15|TRBV7-9|TRBJ2-4|NA
TGTGCCAGCAGCTTAACGGGACTAGCGGGAAACATTCAGTACTTC
CASSLTGLAGNIQYF
>NA|12|TRBV9|TRBJ2-3|NA
TGTGCCAGCAGCGCCTCCGGGTATACGCAGTATTTT
CASSASGYTQYF
>NA|14|TRBV6-2/TRBV6-3|TRBJ2-2|NA
TGTGCCAGCAGTTCGATACAGGACACCGGGGAGCTGTTTTTT
CASSSIQDTGELFF
>NA|14|TRBV6-5|TRBJ2-5|NA
TGTGCCAGCAGAGTTACAGATTACCAAGAGACCCAGTACTTC
CASRVTDYQETQYF
>TRBD1|15|TRBV13|TRBJ2-7|NA
TGTGCCAGCAGCTTCCCCGGGACAGGTACCTACGAGCAGTACTTC
CASSFPGTGTYEQYF
>NA|14|TRBV7-9|TRBJ1-1|NA
TGTGCCAGCAGCTCCGAACTCGGGGGTGGTGAAGCTTTCTTT
CASSSELGGGEAFF
>TRBD1|17|TRBV4-1|TRBJ1-2|once
TGCGCCAGCAGCCCCCGGGCCAGACAGGGGGCGAACTATGGCTACACCTTC
CASSPRARQGANYGYTF
>TRBD1|15|TRBV4-1|TRBJ1-5|few
TGCGCCAGCAGCCTAAACAGGGGGAGCGGTCAGCCCCAGCATTTT
CASSLNRGSGQPQHF
>TRBD2|18|TRBV4-1|TRBJ2-3|NA
TGCGCCAGCTTCCCCCCGGGACTATGGGTCCCTCGCACAGATACGCAGTATTTT
CASFPPGLWVPRTDTQYF
>TRBD1|16|TRBV24-1|TRBJ2-5|NA
TGTGCCACCAGTGAGGGGGGGACAGGGAGAAAAGAGACCCAGTACTTC
CATSEGGTGRKETQYF
>TRBD2|15|TRBV2|TRBJ2-1|NA
TGTGCCAGCAGCGAGGGGCTAGCGGGAGAGGTTGAGCAGTTCTTC
CASSEGLAGEVEQFF
>TRBD2|14|TRBV6-2/TRBV6-3|TRBJ2-1|once
TGTGCCAGCAGTCCGGGACTAGCCTACAATGAGCAGTTCTTC
CASSPGLAYNEQFF
>NA|16|TRBV6-2/TRBV6-3|TRBJ2-7|NA
TGTGCCAGCAGTTACTCTTGGGCACCTTTGGGGCAGGAGCAGTACTTC
CASSYSWAPLGQEQYF
>NA|14|TRBV3-1/TRBV3-2|TRBJ1-5|NA
TGTGCCAGCAGCCAATCAAGGGGGAGACAGCCCCAGCATTTT
CASSQSRGRQPQHF
>NA|19|TRBV18|TRBJ1-1|NA
TGTGCCAGCTCACCGGGGGGAATCGGGTGGGTTCGGGCGAACACTGAAGCTTTCTTT
CASSPGGIGWVRANTEAFF
>TRBD2|15|TRBV7-2|TRBJ2-7|once
TGTGCCAGCAGCTTAACGACTAGCGGAGAATACGAGCAGTACTTC
CASSLTTSGEYEQYF
>TRBD1|16|TRBV24-1|TRBJ2-3|once
TGTGCCACCAGCACCTCGACAGGGGGAAGCACAGATACGCAGTATTTT
CATSTSTGGSTDTQYF
>NA|13|TRBV29-1|TRBJ1-1|NA
TGCAGCGTTGACGAGGGATCCGGCACTGAAGCTTTCTTT
CSVDEGSGTEAFF
>TRBD1|14|TRBV2|TRBJ2-7|NA
TGTGCCAGCAGTCTAGACAGGGGCCCCTACGAGCAGTACTTC
CASSLDRGPYEQYF
>TRBD1|19|TRBV19|TRBJ1-2|NA
TGTGCCAGTAGTATAGGGGACAGCCTTAGTACGCCCGACTTCTATGGCTACACCTTC
CASSIGDSLSTPDFYGYTF
>NA|14|TRBV6-2/TRBV6-3|TRBJ1-5|NA
TGTGCCAGCAGTTTCCGCAGGGAGGGTCAGCCCCAGCATTTT
CASSFRREGQPQHF
>TRBD1|13|TRBV2|TRBJ2-7|NA
TGTGCCATCGACCGGACAGGACCCTACGAGCAGTACTTC
CAIDRTGPYEQYF
>TRBD1|14|TRBV5-1|TRBJ2-4|NA
TGCGCCAGCAGCGAAGGAGACAGGGTAAACATTCAGTACTTC
CASSEGDRVNIQYF
>NA|14|TRBV12-5|TRBJ2-3|NA
TGTGCTAGTGGCCTATATAGAGGGTCGGATACGCAGTATTTT
CASGLYRGSDTQYF
>NA|17|TRBV18|TRBJ2-7|NA
TGTGCCAGCTCACCCGGACTCCCCGAGACACTAACCTACGAGCAGTACTTC
CASSPGLPETLTYEQYF
>TRBD2|16|TRBV7-2|TRBJ2-2|NA
TGTGCCAGCAGAGTAGCGGGGATAAGGAACACCGGGGAGCTGTTTTTT
CASRVAGIRNTGELFF
>TRBD2|14|TRBV29-1|TRBJ2-7|NA
TGCAGCGGGCTTGGTGCAGCGGGAGGCTACGAGCAGTACTTC
CSGLGAAGGYEQYF
>NA|13|TRBV7-9|TRBJ2-1|many
TGTGCCAGCAGCTTACCGGCTAGCTATGAGCAGTTCTTC
CASSLPASYEQFF
>NA|12|TRBV25-1|TRBJ2-7|NA
TGTGCCTCCCGCTCCGGGAACTACGAGCAGTACTTC
CASRSGNYEQYF
>TRBD1|16|TRBV7-9|TRBJ1-1|NA
TGTGCCAGCAGCGTCCGGGACAGGGGACCGAACACTGAAGCTTTCTTT
CASSVRDRGPNTEAFF
>TRBD1|14|TRBV27|TRBJ2-7|NA
TGTGCCAGCAGTTACTCGACAGGGGGATACGAGCAGTACTTC
CASSYSTGGYEQYF
>TRBD1|15|TRBV28|TRBJ2-7|NA
TGTGCCAGCAGAGACGGACAGGGGGTTTACTACGAGCAGTACTTC
CASRDGQGVYYEQYF
>NA|15|TRBV11-2|TRBJ1-5|NA
TGTGCCAGCAGCTTGAATACGGGAAGCAATCGGCCCCAGCATTTT
CASSLNTGSNRPQHF
>TRBD2|16|TRBV27|TRBJ2-7|once
TGTGCCAGCAGCCTACGAGCGGGAGCCACTCCCTACGAGCAGTACTTC
CASSLRAGATPYEQYF
>NA|16|TRBV19|TRBJ2-1|NA
TGTGCCAGTAGTATGGTTCCCGTGAGCTCCTACAATGAGCAGTTCTTC
CASSMVPVSSYNEQFF
>NA|16|TRBV5-1|TRBJ2-6|NA
TGCGCCAGCACCACGGGAACAGGGACTGGGGCCAACGTCCTGACTTTC
CASTTGTGTGANVLTF
>TRBD1|16|TRBV7-9|TRBJ1-1|NA
TGTGCCAGCAGCTTGACAGGGGGCGCCGGGTTCACTGAAGCTTTCTTT
CASSLTGGAGFTEAFF
>NA|14|TRBV5-1|TRBJ2-3|NA
TGCGCCAGCAGCCCCGGGATCACCCCAGATACGCAGTATTTT
CASSPGITPDTQYF